A single sample is the source of the 20 T cell receptor beta chains below, sequenced in a study of blood T cell repertoires in COVID-19. The protocol was immunoSEQ multiplex PCR, while the TCRdb copy is restricted to in-frame clones and leaves out a portion. Of 140,000 or so clones listed, over 80% are singletons. Sequencing was carried out using peripheral blood. The receptors originated from a man aged 25 to 40 with COVID-19, enrolled during active disease.

V and J are TRBV28 and TRBJ1-6; no definite D call. CDR1 MDHEN and CDR2 SYDVKM come from the germline V gene. The CDR3 is 12 residues long. The germline V and J ends were trimmed by 6 bases and 13 bases, with 13 bases remaining between them. CDR3 coding DNA: TGTGCCAGCAGCTCCCGGACTGATCCCCTCCACTTT. The encoded protein is CASSSRTDPLHF.

This clone was counted only a few times. This chain connects TRBV12-3 or TRBV12-4 to TRBJ1-1; D is unresolved. V lost 5 bases, J lost 1 base, and 5 bases lay in between. The CDR3 length is 12 residues. In DNA, the CDR3 is TGTGCCAGCAGTCACAGGAACACTGAAGCTTTCTTT. Protein sequence: CASSHRNTEAFF.

The V call is TRBV28, the J call TRBJ1-5; TRBD1 matches at 8 bases. In germline, CDR1 is MDHEN, CDR2 SYDVKM. This CDR3 spans 14 amino acids. The J segment lost 6 bases and the V segment lost 10 bases, leaving 11 bases of the junction unmatched. In DNA, the CDR3 is TGTGCCACGAATTCGGACAGGGCGGCTCAGCCCCAGCATTTT. It encodes CATNSDRAAQPQHF. The entire variable domain, with the rest obtained from reference TRBV28 and TRBJ1-5, is as follows: DVKVTQSSRYLVKRTGEKVFLECVQDMDHENMFWYRQDPGLGLRLIYFSYDVKMKEKGDIPEGYSVSREKKERFSLILESASTNQTSMYLCATNSDRAAQPQHFGDGTRLSIL.

This chain connects TRBV28 to TRBJ1-3, with D unresolved. This CDR3 region has 15 residues. The germline V and J ends were trimmed by 7 bases and 2 bases, with 15 bases remaining between them. Germline-derived CDR1 and CDR2 are MDHEN and SYDVKM. The CDR3 DNA reads TGTGCCAGCAAACTTCGTTACTTTCCTGGAAACACCATATATTTT. Protein product: CASKLRYFPGNTIYF.

This clone has ten or more counts. The chain uses TRBV14 and TRBJ2-2; a possible D gene is TRBD2 (5 bases). The CDR3 loop spans 15 amino acids. V was clipped by 0 bases and J by 6 bases, with 11 bases between them. CDR1 is SGHDN, CDR2 FVKESK, per germline. CDR3 DNA sequence: TGTGCCAGCAGCCAAGATTCCGGGGTTCCCGGGGAGCTGTTTTTT. Translating gives CASSQDSGVPGELFF.

V usage is TRBV24-1 and J usage is TRBJ1-2, with 7 bases that match TRBD1. Trimming removed 3 bases from V and 6 bases from J; junction bases left unmatched: 0. The CDR3 covers 12 residues. The V gene's germline CDR1 is KGHDR and CDR2 SFDVKD. The CDR3 coding sequence is TGTGCCACCAGTGATAGGGGGCATGGCTACACCTTC. It specifies CATSDRGHGYTF.

The chain's CDR3 is CASSAGVTDTQYF. CDR3 coding DNA: TGTGCCAGCAGTGCGGGAGTCACAGATACGCAGTATTTT. The genes are TRBV6-4 and TRBJ2-3; tentatively, D is TRBD2 (6 bases). CDR1 is MRHNA and CDR2 is SNTAGT in the germline V gene. This CDR3 comprises 13 residues. Trimming took off 4 bases at V and 2 bases at J, with 7 bases between the two ends.

V and J are TRBV30 and TRBJ2-7; D gene unclear. Trimming took 2 bases from V and 0 from J, leaving 8 bases between them. The CDR3 is made up of 13 amino acids. Germline values: CDR1 GTSNPN, CDR2 SVGIG (reference sequence). Here the CDR3 reads CAWSPGNSYEQYF. The CDR3 coding sequence is TGTGCCTGGAGTCCAGGAAACTCCTACGAGCAGTACTTC.

The rearrangement joins TRBV28 to TRBJ1-1; TRBD1 aligns across 7 bases. After removal of 5 bases from V and 1 base from J, the junction contained 7 bases not matched to a gene. CDR1 MDHEN and CDR2 SYDVKM come from the germline V gene. The CDR3 is made up of 15 amino acids. CDR3 coding DNA: TGTGCCAGCAGTCTGGGACGGACAGGGAACACTGAAGCTTTCTTT. This sequence encodes CASSLGRTGNTEAFF.

The chain has TRBV5-4 and TRBJ2-2, with unresolved D. CDR3 length equals 14 residues. Germline V gene lookup returns CDR1 SGHNT and CDR2 YYREEE (reference sequence). Between the trimmed V and J ends, which lost 0 bases and 5 bases, there was a span of 8 bases. As DNA, the CDR3 is TGTGCCAGCAGCTTGGCCACGCGAACCGGGGAGCTGTTTTTT. Amino acid sequence: CASSLATRTGELFF.

The gene calls are TRBV5-1 and TRBJ2-6; D uncertain. V lost 1 base, J lost 0 bases, and 17 bases lay in between. This CDR3 contains 19 residues. Germline V lookup: CDR1 SGHRS, CDR2 YFSETQ. CDR3 nucleotides: TGCGCCAGCAGCTTGAGTGGCAGACAATCCTACTCTGGGGCCAACGTCCTGACTTTC. This translates into CASSLSGRQSYSGANVLTF.

By share, this clone ranks as medium-sized. The V gene is TRBV6-1, the J gene TRBJ2-1, with 8 nucleotides matching TRBD2. CDR1 MNHNS and CDR2 SASEGT come from the germline V gene. This CDR3 contains 15 residues. J gave up 0 bases and V 2 bases, and 0 bases lay outside the gene matches. The CDR3 DNA follows: TGTGCCAGCAGTGAACTAGCGGGCTCCTACAATGAGCAGTTCTTC. Translating gives CASSELAGSYNEQFF.

The V gene is TRBV19, the J gene TRBJ1-3; no clear D gene. CDR3 size: 15 residues. CDR1 is LNHDA, CDR2 SQIVND, per germline (reference sequence). V was pared by 5 bases and J by 5 bases, with 16 bases between. CDR3 sequence reads: CASSELYGGRNTIYF. As DNA, the CDR3 is TGTGCCAGTAGTGAATTGTACGGCGGTAGAAACACCATATATTTT.

The chain's CDR3 is CASSQPPTESSGNTIYF. The CDR3 DNA follows: TGCGCCAGCAGCCAACCCCCGACGGAGAGCTCTGGAAACACCATATATTTT. The V gene is TRBV4-1, the J gene TRBJ1-3; D gene unclear. CDR1 and CDR2 from the germline V gene are MGHRA and YSYEKL. Trimming left V 2 bases short and J 0 bases short, with 14 bases between. This CDR3 region has 17 residues.

The rearrangement links TRBV5-6 to TRBJ1-5; 7 positions agree with TRBD1. CDR3 length: 16 residues. Trimming at V came to 8 bases and at J to 5 bases, leaving 16 bases not matched to a gene. CDR1 is SGHDT, CDR2 YYEEEE, per germline. The CDR3 here is CARSPGRGRGDQPQHF. CDR3 DNA: TGTGCCAGGTCTCCGGGAAGGGGGCGAGGCGATCAGCCCCAGCATTTT.

This clone was observed a single time. V and J are TRBV15 and TRBJ2-6; TRBD2 is a possible D gene (5 bases). This CDR3 contains 16 residues. V lost 5 bases and J 1 base, leaving 12 bases between the germline ends. From germline, CDR1 is LNHNV and CDR2 YYDKDF (reference sequence). In DNA form, the CDR3 reads TGTGCCACCAGCCCTAGACGAGGGTCTGGGGCCAACGTCCTGACTTTC. This gives the protein CATSPRRGSGANVLTF.

The rearrangement links TRBV18 to TRBJ2-4; D may be TRBD1 (6 bases). Germline V gene sequence: CDR1 KGHSH, CDR2 LQKENI. This CDR3 region has 13 residues. The V gene lost 4 bases and the J gene lost 3 bases, with 7 bases spanning the gap. The CDR3 protein is CASSQDSKNIQYF. The CDR3 DNA sequence: TGTGCCAGCTCACAGGACAGCAAAAACATTCAGTACTTC. Together with reference TRBV18 and TRBJ2-4, the CDR3 gives the full variable domain: NAGVMQNPRHLVRRRGQEARLRCSPMKGHSHVYWYRQLPEEGLKFMVYLQKENIIDESGMPKERFSAEFPKEGPSILRIQQVVRGDSAAYFCASSQDSKNIQYFGAGTRLSVL.

This rearrangement joins TRBV27 to TRBJ1-4; tentative D call: TRBD1 (5 bases). V was cut by 3 bases and J by 10 bases, with 15 bases left in between. The CDR3 totals 14 residues. Germline-derived CDR1 and CDR2 are MNHEY and SMNVEV (reference sequence). This CDR3 is CASSLGTSGRKLFF. In nucleotides, the CDR3 is TGTGCCAGCAGTTTGGGGACCAGCGGGAGAAAACTGTTTTTT.

V usage is TRBV15 and J usage is TRBJ2-1, with 10 nucleotides matching TRBD2. V lost 3 bases and J lost 7; bases outside the gene matches: 9. The CDR3 contains 16 residues. Germline CDR1 reads LNHNV; CDR2 reads YYDKDF (reference sequence). The CDR3 loop is CATSSPVLAGSNEQFF. DNA for the CDR3: TGTGCCACCAGCAGCCCAGTACTAGCGGGATCAAATGAGCAGTTCTTC.

The chain joins TRBV4-1 to TRBJ2-1, with 9 positions matching TRBD2. Germline V gives CDR1 MGHRA, CDR2 YSYEKL. The CDR3 covers 15 residues. With 6 bases clipped from V and 4 bases from J, the junction kept 7 bases outside the gene matches. The CDR3 is CASRGAGGTYNEQFF. DNA of the CDR3: TGCGCCAGCAGAGGTGCGGGAGGGACTTACAATGAGCAGTTCTTC.